In this sample, the clone carrying this T cell receptor (beta chain) turned up many times. Its cognate antigen is unknown. CDR1 and CDR2 (germline): MNHEY, SVGAGI. Between the trimmed V and J ends, which lost 6 bases and 7 bases, there was a span of 16 bases. This CDR3 has 14 amino acids. The record originates from a study of naive and memory T cell subsets. Alpha and beta constant region primers primed reverse transcription for blood and skin samples. Four PCR rounds used nested alpha and beta constant region primers plus the SP2 primer. TCRdb redid the calling of the 5' RACE reads with MiXCR, one entry per CDR3 protein. The sample has about 22,000 distinct CDR3 sequences, over 3.5% seen once. Adult healthy volunteers gave 2.5 ml peripheral blood for whole-blood RNA. Study conclusions and caveats: TCR transcript changes with activation or differentiation may affect this RNA method.

This chain uses TRBV6-5 with TRBJ2-1; tentative D call: TRBD2 (5 bases). The TCR was taken from a male donor in good health. The CDR3: CASRSHRSGNEQFF. CDR3 DNA: TGTGCCAGCAGGAGTCACCGGTCGGGAAATGAGCAGTTCTTC.